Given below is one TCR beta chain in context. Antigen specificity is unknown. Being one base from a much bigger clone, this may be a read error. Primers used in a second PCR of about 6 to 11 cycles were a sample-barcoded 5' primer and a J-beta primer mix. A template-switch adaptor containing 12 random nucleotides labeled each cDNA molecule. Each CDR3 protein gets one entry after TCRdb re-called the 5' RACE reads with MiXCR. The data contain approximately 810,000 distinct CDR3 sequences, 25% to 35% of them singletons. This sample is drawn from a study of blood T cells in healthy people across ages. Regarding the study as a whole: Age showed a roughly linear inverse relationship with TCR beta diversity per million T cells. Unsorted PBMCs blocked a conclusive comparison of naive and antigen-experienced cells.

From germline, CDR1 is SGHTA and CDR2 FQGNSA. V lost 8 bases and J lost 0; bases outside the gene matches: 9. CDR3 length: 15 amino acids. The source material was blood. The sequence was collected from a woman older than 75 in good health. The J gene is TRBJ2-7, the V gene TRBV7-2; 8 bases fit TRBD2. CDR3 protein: CASGAGGAVSYEQYF. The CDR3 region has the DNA TGTGCCAGCGGCGCCGGGGGGGCAGTCTCCTACGAGCAGTACTTC.